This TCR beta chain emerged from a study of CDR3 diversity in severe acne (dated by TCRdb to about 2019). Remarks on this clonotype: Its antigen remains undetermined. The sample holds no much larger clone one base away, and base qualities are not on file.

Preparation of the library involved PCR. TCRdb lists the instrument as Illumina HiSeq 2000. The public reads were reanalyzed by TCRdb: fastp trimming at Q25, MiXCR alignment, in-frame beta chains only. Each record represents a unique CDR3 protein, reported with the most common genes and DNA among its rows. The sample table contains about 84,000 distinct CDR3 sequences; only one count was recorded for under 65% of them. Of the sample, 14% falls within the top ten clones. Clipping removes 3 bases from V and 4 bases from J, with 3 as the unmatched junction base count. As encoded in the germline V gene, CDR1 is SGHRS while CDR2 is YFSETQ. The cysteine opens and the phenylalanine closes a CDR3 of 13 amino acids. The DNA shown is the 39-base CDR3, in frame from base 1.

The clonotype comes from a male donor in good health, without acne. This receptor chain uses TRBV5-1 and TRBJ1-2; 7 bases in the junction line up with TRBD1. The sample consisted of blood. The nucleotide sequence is TGCGCCAGCAGCTATCAGGGGGGCTATGGCTACACCTTC. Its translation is CASSYQGGYGYTF.